The present TCR beta chain was sequenced within a study of T cell repertoires in aging, cancer and after chemotherapy. Overall study: Clear clonal overlap appeared across healthy donor samples taken over several months to years.

Rearranged V-D-J TRB sequences were amplified with a mixed TRB-A/B primer pool. TCRdb re-derived calls from the multiplex PCR reads in MiXCR, one entry per CDR3 protein. Among about 11,000 distinct CDR3 sequences, around 40% were seen once, and the ten largest hold about 6.9%. Amplification of TCR beta used genomic DNA extracted from peripheral blood. Germline values: CDR1 SGHNT, CDR2 YYREEE (reference sequence). CDR3 size: 16 residues. The V gene lost 0 bases and the J gene lost 2 bases, with 13 bases spanning the gap. Whole-study results and caveats: Loss of evenness, beyond lost richness, contributed to age-related TCR diversity decline in cancer patients. Rebound thymic output was suggested by rising median generation probability during chemotherapy in each cancer cohort. Age-matched healthy donors had significantly more diverse, less clonal blood TCR repertoires than untreated cancer patients.

Regarding this clonotype: The antigen remains unidentified.

This clonotype was obtained from a human donor in good health. Sequencing input: blood. The gene calls are TRBV5-4 and TRBJ2-3; D perhaps matches TRBD1 (5 bases). The CDR3, as DNA: TGTGCCAGCAGCTTGGTCCCCACAGGAACCACAGATACGCAGTATTTT. Translated: CASSLVPTGTTDTQYF.